The 3 T cell receptor beta chains in this list originate from one sample, sequenced in a study of identical twins. MiXCR, run by TCRdb on the 5' RACE reads, gives a single entry per CDR3 protein. Of a few hundred thousand distinct CDR3 sequences in the sample, roughly an eighth are singletons; the top ten hold 0.8% to 1%. The sample was also reused in another study, on yellow fever vaccine responses in identical twins.

Sequenced input: CD4+ T cells sorted from blood. These receptors all come from a woman younger than 35 in good health.

This chain uses TRBV7-2 with TRBJ2-7; D is perhaps TRBD2 (6 bases). CDR3 length: 14 amino acids. The V end was cut by 5 bases, the J end by 4 bases, with 15 bases between. Germline V gives CDR1 SGHTA, CDR2 FQGNSA. CDR3 in amino acids: CASSPGSGPYEQYF. The CDR3 coding sequence is TGTGCCAGCAGCCCCGGTAGCGGACCTTACGAGCAGTACTTC.

This clonotype occurred a few times. The chain uses TRBV6-5 and TRBJ2-5; 14 nucleotides line up with TRBD2. The CDR3 has 17 residues. Germline-derived CDR1 and CDR2 are MNHEY and SVGAGI. V shed 2 bases, J shed 3 bases, and the junction held 5 bases outside the gene matches. The CDR3 coding sequence is TGTGCCAGCAGTTACGGAGGGACTAGCGGGGGTAAAGAGACCCAGTACTTC. Translated: CASSYGGTSGGKETQYF.

The chain has TRBV6-5 and TRBJ2-3, with TRBD1 matching over 7 bases. The CDR3 is made up of 14 amino acids. Germline V gene lookup returns CDR1 MNHEY and CDR2 SVGAGI. Trimming removed 2 bases from V and 6 bases from J; junction bases left unmatched: 5. CDR3 loop: CASSYPTQGDTQYF. The CDR3 DNA is TGTGCCAGCAGTTACCCGACACAGGGGGATACGCAGTATTTT.